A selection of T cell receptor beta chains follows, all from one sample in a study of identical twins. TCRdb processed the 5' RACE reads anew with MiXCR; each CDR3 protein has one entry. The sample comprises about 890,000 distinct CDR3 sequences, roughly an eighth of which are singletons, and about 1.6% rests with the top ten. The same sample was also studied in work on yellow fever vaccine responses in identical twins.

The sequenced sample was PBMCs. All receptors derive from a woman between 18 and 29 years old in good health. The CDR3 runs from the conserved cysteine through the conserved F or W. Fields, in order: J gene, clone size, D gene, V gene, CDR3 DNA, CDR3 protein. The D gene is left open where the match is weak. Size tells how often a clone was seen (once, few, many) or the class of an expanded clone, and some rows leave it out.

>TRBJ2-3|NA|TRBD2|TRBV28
TGTGCCAGCCGATCCAGCGGGGTGATCGGTACGCAGTATTTT
CASRSSGVIGTQYF
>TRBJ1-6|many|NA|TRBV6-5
TGTGCCAGCAGTTACAGGAGGAATAATTCACCCCTCCACTTT
CASSYRRNNSPLHF
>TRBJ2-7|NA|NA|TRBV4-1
TGCGCCAGCAGCCAAGATGGTTTGGAGCAGTACTTC
CASSQDGLEQYF
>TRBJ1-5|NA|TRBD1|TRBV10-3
TGTGCCATCAGTACCCACAGGGGCGGGCAGCCCCAGCATTTT
CAISTHRGGQPQHF
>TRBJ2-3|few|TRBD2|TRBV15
TGTGCCACCAGCAGGCTCGGGACTAGCGGGAATACGCAGTATTTT
CATSRLGTSGNTQYF
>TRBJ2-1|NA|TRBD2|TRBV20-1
TGCAGTGCTAGAGAGGGGACTAGCGGGAGGAATGAGCAGTTCTTC
CSAREGTSGRNEQFF
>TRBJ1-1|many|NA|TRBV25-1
TGTGCCAGCAAAGGACGGACAAACACTGAAGCTTTCTTT
CASKGRTNTEAFF
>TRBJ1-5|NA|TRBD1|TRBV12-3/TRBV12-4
TGTGCCAGCAGTTTTAAAGGGGGCGAGAGCAATCAGCCCCAGCATTTT
CASSFKGGESNQPQHF
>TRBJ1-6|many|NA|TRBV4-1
TGCGCCAGCAGCCAGGGGGAGTCCTATAATTCACCCCTCCACTTT
CASSQGESYNSPLHF
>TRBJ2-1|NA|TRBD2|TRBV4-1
TGCGCCAGCAGCCAAGTGGCCCTAGCGGGTCCCATTAATGAGCAGTTCTTC
CASSQVALAGPINEQFF
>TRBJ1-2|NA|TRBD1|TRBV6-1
TGTGCCAGCAGCCAGGGACAGGGAGTTGGAGGCTACACCTTC
CASSQGQGVGGYTF
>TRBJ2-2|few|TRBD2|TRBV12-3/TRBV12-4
TGTGCCAGCACCCCTGGGGCGGGAGTCCCCGGGGAGCTGTTTTTT
CASTPGAGVPGELFF
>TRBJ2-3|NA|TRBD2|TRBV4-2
TGTGCCAGCAGCTCTCGGCGGGAGAGCACAGATACGCAGTATTTT
CASSSRRESTDTQYF
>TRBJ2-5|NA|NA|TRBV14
TGTGCCAGCAGCCAAGGAATGTTGTTCAGCCTGGAGTACTTC
CASSQGMLFSLEYF
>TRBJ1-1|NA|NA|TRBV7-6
TGTGCCAGCAGCTCCAATGGGGGGGGCGGACGAAACACTGAAGCTTTCTTT
CASSSNGGGGRNTEAFF
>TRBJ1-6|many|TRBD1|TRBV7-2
TGTGCCAGCAGCTTACGACAGGGGGATAATTCACCCCTCCACTTT
CASSLRQGDNSPLHF
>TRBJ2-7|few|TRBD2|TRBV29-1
TGCAGCGTTGAACCGGGAGGGGGTAACTACGAGCAGTACTTC
CSVEPGGGNYEQYF
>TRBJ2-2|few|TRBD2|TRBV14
TGTGCCAGCAGTGGTCTAGCGGGAGTTTCCACCGGGGAGCTGTTTTTT
CASSGLAGVSTGELFF
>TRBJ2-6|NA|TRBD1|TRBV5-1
TGCGCCAGCAGCTTGGCGACAGGGGCCACGGCTGGGGCCAACGTCCTGACTTTC
CASSLATGATAGANVLTF
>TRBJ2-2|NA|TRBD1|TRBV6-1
TGTGCCAGCAGTCCCGGACAGGTGGCCGGGGAGCTGTTTTTT
CASSPGQVAGELFF
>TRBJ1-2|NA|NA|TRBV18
TGTGCCAGCTCCACCAGCAGGGACTATGGCTACACCTTC
CASSTSRDYGYTF
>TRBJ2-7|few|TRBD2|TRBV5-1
TGCGCCAGCAGCACCGGGACTAGCATGTACGAGCAGTACTTC
CASSTGTSMYEQYF